This T cell receptor (beta chain) is from a study of blood T cell repertoires in COVID-19. Study background: PBMCs, B-cell-depleted T cells, or T cells provided the cDNA or gDNA that made up the material.

The data were produced by immunoSEQ multiplex PCR, yet TCRdb's version contains in-frame clones alone and is incomplete. The top ten hold approximately 7.9% of the sample, which has some 250,000 clones, around 85% seen once. Germline V gives CDR1 MDHEN, CDR2 SYDVKM. J gave up 8 bases and V 5 bases, and 7 bases lay outside the gene matches. The CDR3 runs to 13 residues. The sequence was collected from a woman of 80 years or more with acute or convalescent COVID-19. The chain has TRBV28 and TRBJ1-2; 8 positions match TRBD1. The sequencing input was peripheral blood. This chain's CDR3 is CASSGTGRSGYTF. In nucleotides, the CDR3 is TGTGCCAGCAGTGGGACAGGACGAAGCGGCTACACCTTC.